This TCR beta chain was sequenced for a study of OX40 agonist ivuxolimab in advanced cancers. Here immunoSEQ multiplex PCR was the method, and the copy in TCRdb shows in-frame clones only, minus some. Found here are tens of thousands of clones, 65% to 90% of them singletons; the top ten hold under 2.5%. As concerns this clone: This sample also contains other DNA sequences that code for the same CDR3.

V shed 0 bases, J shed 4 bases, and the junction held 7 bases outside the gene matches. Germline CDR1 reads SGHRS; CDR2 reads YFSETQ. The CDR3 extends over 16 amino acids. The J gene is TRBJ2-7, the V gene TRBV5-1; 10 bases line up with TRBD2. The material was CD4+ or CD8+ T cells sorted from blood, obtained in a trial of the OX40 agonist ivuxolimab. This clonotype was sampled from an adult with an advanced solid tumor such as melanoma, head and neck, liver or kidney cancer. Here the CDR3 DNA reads TGCGCCAGCAGCTTGGCCGCTAGCGGGAGATCGTACGAGCAGTACTTC. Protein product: CASSLAASGRSYEQYF.